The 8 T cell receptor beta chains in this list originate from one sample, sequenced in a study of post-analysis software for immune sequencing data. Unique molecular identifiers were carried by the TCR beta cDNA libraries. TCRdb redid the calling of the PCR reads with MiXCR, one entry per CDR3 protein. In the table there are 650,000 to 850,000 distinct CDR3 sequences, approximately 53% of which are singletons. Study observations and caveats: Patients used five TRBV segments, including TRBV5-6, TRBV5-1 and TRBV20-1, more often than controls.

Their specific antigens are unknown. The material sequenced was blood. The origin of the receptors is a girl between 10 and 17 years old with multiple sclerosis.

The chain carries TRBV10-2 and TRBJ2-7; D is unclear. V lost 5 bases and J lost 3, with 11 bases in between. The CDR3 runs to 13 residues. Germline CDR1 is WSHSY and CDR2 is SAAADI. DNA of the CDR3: TGCGCCAGCAGTAATCCGACATACTACGAGCAGTACTTC. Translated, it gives CASSNPTYYEQYF.

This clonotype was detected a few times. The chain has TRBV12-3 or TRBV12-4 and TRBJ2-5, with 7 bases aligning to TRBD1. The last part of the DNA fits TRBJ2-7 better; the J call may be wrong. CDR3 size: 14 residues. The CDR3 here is CASSFKTGVNEQYF. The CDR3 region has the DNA TGTGCCAGCAGTTTTAAAACAGGGGTCAACGAGCAGTACTTC.

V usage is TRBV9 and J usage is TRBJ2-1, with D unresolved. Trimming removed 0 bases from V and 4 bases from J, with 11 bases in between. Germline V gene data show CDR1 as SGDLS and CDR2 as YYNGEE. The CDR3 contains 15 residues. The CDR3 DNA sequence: TGTGCCAGCAGCGTAGGGCTCTATCCTTACAATGAGCAGTTCTTC. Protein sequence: CASSVGLYPYNEQFF.

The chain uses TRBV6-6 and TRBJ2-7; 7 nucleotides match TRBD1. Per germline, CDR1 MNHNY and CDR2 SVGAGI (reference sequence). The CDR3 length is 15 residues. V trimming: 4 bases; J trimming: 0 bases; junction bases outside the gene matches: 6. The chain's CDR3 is CASSSGTVSSYEQYF. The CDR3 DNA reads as TGTGCCAGCAGTTCCGGGACAGTTAGCTCCTACGAGCAGTACTTC.

CDR3 protein: CSADSGGTEAFF. CDR3 DNA sequence: TGCAGCGCAGATTCGGGGGGCACTGAAGCTTTCTTT. V and J are TRBV29-1 and TRBJ1-1; TRBD1 is a possible D gene (5 bases). V was shortened by 7 bases and J by 4 bases, with 13 bases between the two germline ends. Germline V gene data show CDR1 as SQVTM and CDR2 as ANQGSEA. The CDR3 spans 12 residues.

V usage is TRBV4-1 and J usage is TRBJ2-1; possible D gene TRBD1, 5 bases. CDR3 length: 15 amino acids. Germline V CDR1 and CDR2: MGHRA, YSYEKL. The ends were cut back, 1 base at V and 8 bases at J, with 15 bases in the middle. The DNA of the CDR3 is TGCGCCAGCAGCCAAGGTGTGGGGCGCGACGATGAGCAGTTCTTC. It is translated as CASSQGVGRDDEQFF.

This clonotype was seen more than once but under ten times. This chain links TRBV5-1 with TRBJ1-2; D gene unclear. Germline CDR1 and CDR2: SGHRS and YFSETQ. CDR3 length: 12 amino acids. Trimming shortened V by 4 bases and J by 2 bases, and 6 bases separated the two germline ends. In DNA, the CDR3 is TGCGCCAGCAGCGCGGAGAACTATGGCTACACCTTC. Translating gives CASSAENYGYTF.

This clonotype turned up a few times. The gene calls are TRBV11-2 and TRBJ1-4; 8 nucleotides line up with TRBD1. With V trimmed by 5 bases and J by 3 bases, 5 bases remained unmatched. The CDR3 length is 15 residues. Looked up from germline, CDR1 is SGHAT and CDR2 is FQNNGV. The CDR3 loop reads CASSIAGGANEKLFF. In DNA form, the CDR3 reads TGTGCCAGCAGCATCGCAGGGGGCGCTAATGAAAAACTGTTTTTT. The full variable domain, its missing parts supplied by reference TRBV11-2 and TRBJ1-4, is EAGVAQSPRYKIIEKRQSVAFWCNPISGHATLYWYQQILGQGPKLLIQFQNNGVVDDSQLPKDRFSAERLKGVDSTLKIQPAKLEDSAVYLCASSIAGGANEKLFFGSGTQLSVL.